This T cell receptor (beta chain) was captured in a study of blood T cell repertoires in COVID-19. Sequencing used immunoSEQ multiplex PCR; TCRdb keeps in-frame clones, though not all of them. The repertoire consists of about 380,000 clones, with approximately 80% occurring once and the leading ten covering 1.1%. The CDR3 has 14 residues. The V and J ends lost 4 bases and 2 bases respectively, with 11 bases between them. Germline loops: CDR1 SGHRS, CDR2 YFSETQ. This clone is a singleton in its sample. Sequencing was carried out using peripheral blood. The TCR comes from a human donor with acute or convalescent COVID-19. The donor label of this sample is uncertain. This sequence joins TRBV5-1 and TRBJ2-3; D is perhaps TRBD1 (6 bases). This chain's CDR3 is CASSARTDTDTQYF. Written as DNA, the CDR3 is TGCGCCAGCAGCGCCAGGACAGACACAGATACGCAGTATTTT.